The 25 T cell receptor beta chains reported below all come from one sample, sequenced in a study of shared clonotypes between healthy human individuals. Positively selected for CCR7, the CD45RO-negative cells used as naive CD8 cells excluded terminally differentiated effector memory CD45RA+ cells. TCRdb's table, derived via immunoSEQ multiplex PCR, lists solely in-frame clones and lacks some. The sample holds around 2,000,000 clones, 85% to 95% seen once. Sequencing was performed on naive CD8+ T cells from PBMCs. The receptors stem from a man between 18 and 29 years old in good health. Some clones in this sample may be carry-over from other donors' samples.

The V call is TRBV28, the J call TRBJ1-4, with D uncertain. The CDR3 runs to 14 residues. Germline CDR1 MDHEN, CDR2 SYDVKM. V was pared by 1 base and J by 5 bases, with 8 bases between. CDR3 region: CASSLFRRNEKLFF. The CDR3 nucleotides read TGTGCCAGCAGTTTATTTCGGAGAAATGAAAAACTGTTTTTT.

The chain recombines TRBV4-2 with TRBJ1-2, with TRBD1 as a possible D gene (6 bases). Per germline, CDR1 LGHNA and CDR2 YNFKEQ. This CDR3 has 17 amino acids. Deletions cut 1 base from V and 0 bases from J, with 15 bases between. DNA for the CDR3: TGTGCCAGCAGCCAAGCCAAGGGGGTTTCAGCTAACTATGGCTACACCTTC. Translation gives CASSQAKGVSANYGYTF.

This chain joins TRBV4-1 and TRBJ2-5, with TRBD2 matching over 12 bases. The length of the CDR3 is 17 residues. V shed 1 base and J 7 bases; nucleotides not matched to a gene: 10. Germline assignment: CDR1 MGHRA and CDR2 YSYEKL. The CDR3 nucleotides are TGCGCCAGCAGCCAAGCCCTAGCGGGAGGGGAATTTGGGACCCAGTACTTC. Translation: CASSQALAGGEFGTQYF.

This clone was picked up one time. The chain couples TRBV19 to TRBJ1-1, with TRBD1 as a possible D gene (5 bases). CDR1 is LNHDA, CDR2 SQIVND, per germline (reference sequence). Trimming removed 4 bases from V and 1 base from J, with 10 bases in between. The CDR3 has 14 residues. The CDR3 DNA reads TGTGCCAGTAGTAGTTATGGGGGGAACACTGAAGCTTTCTTT. Protein sequence: CASSSYGGNTEAFF.

The chain uses TRBV7-9 and TRBJ1-2; a possible D gene is TRBD1 (6 bases). The V end was cut by 6 bases, the J end by 2 bases, with 10 bases between. Germline V CDR1 and CDR2: SEHNR, FQNEAQ (reference sequence). This CDR3 is 13 amino acids long. As DNA, the CDR3 is TGTGCCAGCAGGAGACAGGAAAACTATGGCTACACCTTC. Translation: CASRRQENYGYTF.

This chain joins TRBV15 and TRBJ2-7; D possibly corresponds to TRBD1 (5 bases). Germline CDR1 reads LNHNV; CDR2 reads YYDKDF (reference sequence). The CDR3 is 18 residues long. With 5 bases removed from V and 6 bases from J, the gap between germline ends came to 29 bases. The CDR3 sequence is CATSSSSLVGRRSGEQYF. Written as DNA, the CDR3 is TGTGCCACCAGCTCTTCATCCCTAGTGGGGCGGCGGTCGGGCGAGCAGTACTTC.

V is TRBV10-3 and J is TRBJ2-2; D perhaps matches TRBD2 (5 bases). Between the trimmed V and J ends, which lost 10 bases and 1 base, there was a span of 13 bases. In germline, CDR1 is ENHRY, CDR2 SYGVKD. CDR3 size: 14 residues. CDR3 sequence: CATQDWQNTGELFF. In DNA, the CDR3 is TGTGCCACCCAGGACTGGCAGAACACCGGGGAGCTGTTTTTT.

This sequence joins TRBV4-2 and TRBJ2-1, with 9 bases matching TRBD1. The germline V gene has CDR1 LGHNA and CDR2 YNFKEQ. Trimming at V came to 1 base and at J to 3 bases, leaving 7 bases not matched to a gene. CDR3 length equals 17 residues. CDR3 loop: CASSQVRRDRVYNEQFF. The CDR3 DNA reads as TGTGCCAGCAGCCAAGTGAGGAGGGACAGGGTCTACAATGAGCAGTTCTTC.

V gene TRBV4-1 combines with J gene TRBJ2-4; D tentatively fits TRBD1 or TRBD2 (5 bases each). The germline V and J ends were trimmed by 1 base and 9 bases, with 19 bases remaining between them. CDR1 and CDR2 from the germline V gene are MGHRA and YSYEKL. This CDR3 spans 16 amino acids. CDR3 residues: CASSQAGINGDVIQYF. The CDR3 region has the DNA TGCGCCAGCAGCCAAGCTGGAATAAACGGGGACGTCATTCAGTACTTC.

J is TRBJ1-1 and V is TRBV4-1; maybe TRBD1 (6 bases). Germline values: CDR1 MGHRA, CDR2 YSYEKL. This CDR3 comprises 12 residues. V shed 3 bases and J shed 6 bases, with 8 bases lying between them. The CDR3 DNA reads TGCGCCAGCAGCCAGGACAGTCCTGAAGCTTTCTTT. This gives the protein CASSQDSPEAFF.

The rearrangement uses TRBV5-1 and TRBJ2-7, with D uncertain. The V end was cut by 4 bases, the J end by 1 base, with 12 bases between. The CDR3 consists of 14 residues. Per the germline V gene, CDR1 is SGHRS and CDR2 is YFSETQ. This CDR3 is CASSGNRESYEQYF. CDR3 DNA sequence: TGCGCCAGCAGCGGCAACAGAGAATCCTACGAGCAGTACTTC.

This clone was seen only once. This chain uses TRBV13 with TRBJ2-5; D perhaps matches TRBD1 (6 bases). This CDR3 spans 16 amino acids. CDR1 and CDR2 from the germline V gene are PRHDT and FYEKMQ (reference sequence). V was clipped by 4 bases and J by 2 bases, with 17 bases between them. The CDR3 is CASSYTPGHSQETQYF. The CDR3 nucleotides read TGTGCCAGCAGCTACACACCGGGACACTCACAAGAGACCCAGTACTTC.

This clone was seen only once. Distinct nucleotide sequences in the sample also encode this CDR3. This CDR3 reads CAWSVGAGGYEQYF. The DNA for the CDR3 is TGTGCCTGGAGTGTGGGAGCGGGAGGCTACGAGCAGTACTTC. This chain connects TRBV30 to TRBJ2-7; 9 positions match TRBD2. V gave up 0 bases and J gave up 3 bases; unmatched junction bases: 3. The germline CDR1 and CDR2 sequences are GTSNPN and SVGIG (reference sequence). The CDR3 runs to 14 residues.

The rearrangement links TRBV5-1 to TRBJ2-1; D remains ambiguous. The V gene's germline CDR1 is SGHRS and CDR2 YFSETQ. The ends were cut back, 0 bases at V and 4 bases at J, with 17 bases in the middle. This CDR3 is built from 17 residues. The CDR3 DNA sequence: TGCGCCAGCAGCTTGGAAGCCGGGCGACCCTTTTACAATGAGCAGTTCTTC. This codes for CASSLEAGRPFYNEQFF.

The DNA for the CDR3 is TGTGCCAGCAGTTATGGACAGGGCTACGAGCAGTACTTC. Its protein is CASSYGQGYEQYF. The chain couples TRBV28 to TRBJ2-7; the match to TRBD1 covers 8 bases. The junction had 2 bases not matched to a gene; V was cut back by 4 bases and J by 3 bases. Germline V gene lookup returns CDR1 MDHEN and CDR2 SYDVKM. CDR3 length equals 13 residues. The variable domain in full, with the rest retrieved from reference TRBV28 and TRBJ2-7, is DVKVTQSSRYLVKRTGEKVFLECVQDMDHENMFWYRQDPGLGLRLIYFSYDVKMKEKGDIPEGYSVSREKKERFSLILESASTNQTSMYLCASSYGQGYEQYFGPGTRLTVT.

This chain links TRBV4-1 with TRBJ2-1; 9 bases line up with TRBD2. V trimming: 4 bases; J trimming: 4 bases; junction bases outside the gene matches: 5. The CDR3 is 15 residues long. Per the germline V gene, CDR1 is MGHRA and CDR2 is YSYEKL. This CDR3 is CASSLASGKYNEQFF. CDR3 DNA: TGCGCCAGCAGCCTCGCTAGCGGGAAATACAATGAGCAGTTCTTC.

The chain recombines TRBV28 with TRBJ2-2; 7 bases line up with TRBD1. Per germline, CDR1 MDHEN and CDR2 SYDVKM. The V segment lost 10 bases and the J segment 3 bases; nucleotides outside the gene matches: 11. The CDR3 runs 15 residues. Here the CDR3 reads CAIPNRGGDTGELFF. The DNA of the CDR3 is TGTGCCATCCCAAACAGGGGTGGGGACACCGGGGAGCTGTTTTTT.

This chain links TRBV28 with TRBJ2-7, with D unresolved. The CDR3 is made up of 13 amino acids. Trimming removed 3 bases at V and 2 bases at J, with 8 bases between. The V gene's germline CDR1 is MDHEN and CDR2 SYDVKM. The CDR3 sequence: CASSFAPPYEQYF. The CDR3 DNA is TGTGCCAGCAGTTTCGCCCCCCCCTACGAGCAGTACTTC.

The chain joins TRBV28 to TRBJ2-7; 11 bases are shared with TRBD2. Losses at the gene ends were 2 bases for V and 6 bases for J; bases not matched to a gene: 6. The CDR3 is made up of 15 amino acids. Germline CDR1 MDHEN, CDR2 SYDVKM. The CDR3 reads CASSLPLAGDVEQYF. The CDR3 DNA reads as TGTGCCAGCAGTTTACCACTAGCGGGAGATGTCGAGCAGTACTTC.

The chain carries TRBV19 and TRBJ2-7; possible D gene TRBD1, 6 bases. Trimming removed 3 bases at V and 6 bases at J, with 15 bases between. CDR1 LNHDA and CDR2 SQIVND come from the germline V gene (reference sequence). This CDR3 region has 14 residues. CDR3 in amino acids: CASSIRGSLSEQYF. The CDR3 nucleotides are TGTGCCAGTAGTATTAGGGGGTCTCTCTCCGAGCAGTACTTC.

The chain carries TRBV11-2 and TRBJ2-1; a possible D gene is TRBD2 (6 bases). Germline V gene lookup returns CDR1 SGHAT and CDR2 FQNNGV. This CDR3 region has 16 residues. V lost 7 bases and J lost 5, with 21 bases in between. The CDR3 reads CASNRGGPIFDNEQFF. Here the CDR3 DNA reads TGTGCCAGCAACCGAGGAGGGCCTATTTTCGACAATGAGCAGTTCTTC.

The CDR3 region has the DNA TGTGCCAGCAGCTTAGCTGGCGCCCGCAATGAGCAGTTCTTC. Translated: CASSLAGARNEQFF. This chain joins TRBV7-6 and TRBJ2-1; no reliable D call. CDR1 and CDR2 (germline): SGHVS, FNYEAQ. The CDR3 is 14 residues long. Deletions cut 0 bases from V and 6 bases from J, with 9 bases between.

J is TRBJ2-2 and V is TRBV9; D not certain. Trimming took 3 bases from V and 6 from J, leaving 12 bases between them. CDR1 and CDR2 (germline): SGDLS, YYNGEE. This CDR3 region has 14 residues. The CDR3 region has the DNA TGTGCCAGCAGCGGTCGGAGTCGTCCCGGGGAGCTGTTTTTT. Amino acid sequence: CASSGRSRPGELFF.

This clone was counted a single time. V and J are TRBV4-2 and TRBJ2-5; possibly TRBD2 for D (5 bases). CDR3 size: 15 residues. V shed 1 base and J shed 5 bases, with 14 bases lying between them. From germline, CDR1 is LGHNA and CDR2 YNFKEQ. CDR3 residues: CASSQGGSGFETQYF. The CDR3 bases are TGTGCCAGCAGCCAAGGGGGTTCGGGGTTCGAGACCCAGTACTTC.

The chain recombines TRBV9 with TRBJ2-5; D is perhaps TRBD2 (6 bases). Germline assignment: CDR1 SGDLS and CDR2 YYNGEE. V was trimmed by 1 base and J by 2 bases, leaving 12 bases between them. The CDR3 runs 15 residues. CDR3 protein: CASSVQAGTQETQYF. For the CDR3, the DNA is TGTGCCAGCAGCGTACAAGCGGGTACTCAAGAGACCCAGTACTTC.